This TCR beta chain was sequenced in a study of vaccination and CD4 T cells after COVID-19. Overall study: Six male and four female convalescents took part, two of them Hispanic. Participants were given two doses of BNT162b2 or mRNA-1273 vaccine. The stimulating agents, overlapping spike peptides, came from SARS-CoV-2, HCoV-NL63, HCoV-OC43 and HCoV-229E.

CDR3 size: 17 residues. CDR1 is SEHNR, CDR2 FQNEAQ, per germline (reference sequence). The V end lost 5 bases, the J end lost 4 bases, and 23 bases lay between the germline ends. This clonotype was recorded a few times. The antigen remains unidentified. Described treatment: roughly 11-day PBMC culture with coronavirus spike peptide pools or control peptides (ViraFEST assay). Cultures of PBMCs, around 2 million per well, were set up with approximately 10 IU/ml IL-2 and around 9.9 ug/ml peptide pools. An Oncomine TCR Beta short-read assay was used to sequence the DNA from cultured CD4+ T cells. TCRdb processed the PCR reads anew with MiXCR; each CDR3 protein has one entry. The sample has about 12,000 distinct CDR3 sequences; about a third are singletons.

The rearrangement uses TRBV7-9 and TRBJ2-5; D is undetermined. This specimen consisted of CD4+ T cells from blood, cultured in vitro, obtained before SARS-CoV-2 vaccination. The origin of this receptor is a human donor who received a COVID-19 vaccine. The CDR3 reads CASSPKGIAPWRETQYF. In DNA, the CDR3 is TGTGCCAGCAGCCCCAAGGGTATAGCCCCCTGGAGAGAGACCCAGTACTTC.